The present T cell receptor beta chain was sequenced within a study of T cells after yellow fever vaccination. Findings of the study overall: Among primary-vaccination clones, most reappeared after the booster, at 96% for CD4 and more than 85% for CD8. Contamination of FACS-sorted repertoires by abundant clonotypes from the bulk population could occur.

TCRdb processed the 5' RACE reads anew with MiXCR; each CDR3 protein has one entry. The sample holds about 300,000 distinct CDR3 sequences, approximately 10% seen once. Per the germline V gene, CDR1 is SQVTM and CDR2 is ANQGSEA. With 6 bases clipped from V and 4 bases from J, the junction kept 9 bases outside the gene matches. The CDR3 is 13 residues long. This clonotype was seen a handful of times. Its antigen is not known. This clonotype originated in a man aged 18 to 29 who received the YFV17D yellow fever vaccine. The chain employs TRBV29-1 and TRBJ2-7; 7 bases are shared with TRBD1. This sample comprised CD4+ T cells sorted from PBMCs, obtained 5 days after the yellow fever booster vaccination. The CDR3 bases are TGCAGCGTAGCCGGGACAGAGAGATACGAGCAGTACTTC. This encodes CSVAGTERYEQYF.